Listed below are T cell receptor beta chains from one sample, sequenced in a study of blood T cell repertoires in COVID-19. The repertoire was sequenced with immunoSEQ multiplex PCR; TCRdb's copy has only in-frame clones and lacks some. The sample records some 260,000 clones, about 89% being singletons. Sequencing input: PBMCs or T cells enriched from blood (not recorded which). These TCRs come from a man in his forties who had recovered from COVID-19. Each CDR3 is given with its conserved first and last residue. Each record gives: V gene, CDR3 length, J gene, D gene, clone size, CDR3 DNA, CDR3 protein. D genes are given only for firm matches. A clone size is listed for some rows: how often the clone was seen (once, few, many), or a class if it is expanded.

>TRBV9|15|TRBJ1-2|TRBD1|NA
TGTGCCAGCAGCTTTCTGACAGGGATGGACTATGGCTACACCTTC
CASSFLTGMDYGYTF
>TRBV5-1|16|TRBJ1-5|NA|NA
TGCGCCAGCAGCTTGGGGACAGCGGATAGCAATCAGCCCCAGCATTTT
CASSLGTADSNQPQHF
>TRBV6-2/TRBV6-3|13|TRBJ2-1|NA|NA
TGTGCCAGCAGTTACCTGGACAGAAATGAGCAGTTCTTC
CASSYLDRNEQFF
>TRBV10-1|15|TRBJ2-5|TRBD1|NA
TGCGCCAGCAGTGAAACGAGGACAGGGTTAGAGACCCAGTACTTC
CASSETRTGLETQYF
>TRBV5-6|15|TRBJ2-5|TRBD2|few
TGTGCCAGCAGCGCTAGCGGGGGGTACCAAGAGACCCAGTACTTC
CASSASGGYQETQYF
>TRBV7-6|15|TRBJ1-5|NA|once
TGTGCCAGCAGCCAACAGGGCGGTAGCAATCAGCCCCAGCATTTT
CASSQQGGSNQPQHF
>TRBV11-2|15|TRBJ2-5|TRBD2|once
TGTGCCAGCAGAAAAAGCGGGGCCATCCTTGAGACCCAGTACTTC
CASRKSGAILETQYF
>TRBV5-8|16|TRBJ1-2|NA|NA
TGTGCCAGCAGCCTCGATGGGACATCGGCCTCCGCTGGCTACACCTTC
CASSLDGTSASAGYTF
>TRBV7-9|18|TRBJ2-1|TRBD2|once
TGTGCCAGCAGCCCAAGTTCGAGACTAGCGGGATCCGGGGATGAGCAGTTCTTC
CASSPSSRLAGSGDEQFF
>TRBV28|14|TRBJ2-7|TRBD1|NA
TGTGCCAGCAGACCACCAGGGACAGCGCGGGAGCAGTACTTC
CASRPPGTAREQYF
>TRBV7-9|17|TRBJ2-7|TRBD2|NA
TGTGCCAGCAGCTTAGAACTAGCGGGAGGGGGCTCCTACGAGCAGTACTTC
CASSLELAGGGSYEQYF
>TRBV28|15|TRBJ2-7|NA|once
TGTGCCAGCAGTTTAACGGGGAGTAGGAGCTACGAGCAGTACTTC
CASSLTGSRSYEQYF
>TRBV9|15|TRBJ1-1|TRBD1|NA
TGTGCCAGCAGCGGGACAGGGGGCTTGAGCACTGAAGCTTTCTTT
CASSGTGGLSTEAFF
>TRBV28|18|TRBJ2-2|TRBD2|NA
TGTGCCAGCAGACCTGGGGGACTAGCGGGAGCGATTACCGGGGAGCTGTTTTTT
CASRPGGLAGAITGELFF
>TRBV25-1|14|TRBJ2-5|NA|NA
TGTGCCAGCAGTGCCCTAGGGGGTGTCGGGACCCAGTACTTC
CASSALGGVGTQYF
>TRBV7-3|16|TRBJ2-5|TRBD2|NA
TGTGCCAGCAGCAAGACTAGCGGGGGGGTACAAGAGACCCAGTACTTC
CASSKTSGGVQETQYF
>TRBV9|15|TRBJ1-2|TRBD1|NA
TGTGCCAGCAGCGAGGGGACAGGGGGGCTCTATGGCTACACCTTC
CASSEGTGGLYGYTF
>TRBV16|13|TRBJ1-1|NA|NA
TGTGCCAGCAGCCCCTCGGGGAACACTGAAGCTTTCTTT
CASSPSGNTEAFF
>TRBV29-1|18|TRBJ2-1|TRBD2|NA
TGCAGCGTTGAAGTAGGAGGGACTAGCGGGAGGACCTACAATGAGCAGTTCTTC
CSVEVGGTSGRTYNEQFF
>TRBV2|15|TRBJ1-6|NA|once
TGTGCCAGCAGTGGATATGGGAAGCGGAATTCACCCCTCCACTTT
CASSGYGKRNSPLHF
>TRBV7-8|16|TRBJ1-4|NA|NA
TGTGCCAGCAGCTTAGTTGGGCAGCTGCCCAATGAAAAACTGTTTTTT
CASSLVGQLPNEKLFF
>TRBV30|18|TRBJ2-2|TRBD2|NA
TGTGCCTGGAGGGGAGTTACTAGCGGGGGGGCGAACACCGGGGAGCTGTTTTTT
CAWRGVTSGGANTGELFF
>TRBV28|17|TRBJ2-1|TRBD2|NA
TGTGCCAGCAGTTTATGGACCCTAGCGGGAGGGCCGGGTGAGCAGTTCTTC
CASSLWTLAGGPGEQFF
>TRBV7-2|17|TRBJ2-1|NA|NA
TGTGCCAGCAGCCAGGACTACCCAAATCCCGCATACAATGAGCAGTTCTTC
CASSQDYPNPAYNEQFF
>TRBV27|14|TRBJ2-1|NA|NA
TGTGCCAGCAGTGCCTTGGGGGCCGACAATGAGCAGTTCTTC
CASSALGADNEQFF
>TRBV6-2/TRBV6-3|16|TRBJ1-2|NA|once
TGTGCCAGCAGCCCGTCCGGGACACAATTTAACTATGGCTACACCTTC
CASSPSGTQFNYGYTF
>TRBV4-3|13|TRBJ1-2|NA|NA
TGCGCCAGCAGCCAAACAGCTAACTATGGCTACACCTTC
CASSQTANYGYTF
>TRBV5-4|15|TRBJ2-2|TRBD2|NA
TGTGCCAGCAGCCTTAGCGGGAGGGCCACCGGGGAGCTGTTTTTT
CASSLSGRATGELFF
>TRBV5-1|13|TRBJ1-1|NA|NA
TGCGCCAGCCCCAGCGGGGTGAACACTGAAGCTTTCTTT
CASPSGVNTEAFF
>TRBV6-2/TRBV6-3|15|TRBJ2-7|NA|few
TGTGCCAGCAGTTACACCGCCCAGTTCTCCTACGAGCAGTACTTC
CASSYTAQFSYEQYF
>TRBV7-2|13|TRBJ2-4|NA|NA
TGTGCCAGCAGACCCTTCAGAAAAAACATTCAGTACTTC
CASRPFRKNIQYF
>TRBV7-6|16|TRBJ2-5|NA|NA
TGTGCCAGCACCAAGGACGGGACAGCGAGCGGGGGGACCCAGTACTTC
CASTKDGTASGGTQYF
>TRBV19|17|TRBJ1-2|NA|NA
TGTGCCAGTACCCCCGGCGGGGCTAGACTATGGGACTATGGCTACACCTTC
CASTPGGARLWDYGYTF
>TRBV6-2/TRBV6-3|15|TRBJ2-1|TRBD2|NA
TGTGCCAGCAGGTACTTAGCGGGGATCTACAATGAGCAGTTCTTC
CASRYLAGIYNEQFF
>TRBV4-1|18|TRBJ2-1|NA|NA
TGCGCCAGCAGCCAAGATGATCTACCTGGCAGACTTTACAATGAGCAGTTCTTC
CASSQDDLPGRLYNEQFF
>TRBV7-3|21|TRBJ2-5|TRBD1|once
TGTGCCAGCAGCCTATCCACCAAGGGGGGACAGGGGGCGACTCACCAAGAGACCCAGTACTTC
CASSLSTKGGQGATHQETQYF
>TRBV28|14|TRBJ1-2|TRBD1|NA
TGTGCCAGCAGTTTATCCCAGGGGGACTATGGCTACACCTTC
CASSLSQGDYGYTF
>TRBV11-3|17|TRBJ2-3|TRBD2|NA
TGTGCCAGCAGCTTCTTTTGGGTAGCGGGGTACACAGATACGCAGTATTTT
CASSFFWVAGYTDTQYF
>TRBV7-6|15|TRBJ1-1|TRBD1|NA
TGTGCCACTCGAGAACAGGGGAACGGGGCCGCTGAAGCTTTCTTT
CATREQGNGAAEAFF
>TRBV2|12|TRBJ1-3|NA|NA
TGTGCCAGCAGTGTAGCTGGAAACACCATATATTTT
CASSVAGNTIYF
>TRBV7-3|15|TRBJ1-2|NA|NA
TGTGCCAGCAGCCAAAGCCGGGACAACCACTATGGCTACACCTTC
CASSQSRDNHYGYTF
>TRBV5-6|15|TRBJ2-7|NA|once
TGTGCCAGCAGCTTGGCGTGGGCCGCCCACTACGAGCAGTACTTC
CASSLAWAAHYEQYF
>TRBV6-1|17|TRBJ2-1|TRBD2|NA
TGTGCCAGCAGTGACCCTAGCGGGGGGACGTCCTACAATGAGCAGTTCTTC
CASSDPSGGTSYNEQFF
>TRBV19|14|TRBJ1-5|NA|NA
TGTGCCAGTAGTATACGCGGGAACAATCAGCCCCAGCATTTT
CASSIRGNNQPQHF
>TRBV9|15|TRBJ2-3|TRBD2|NA
TGTGCCAGCAGCGAGCGGGGGGGTGTCACAGATACGCAGTATTTT
CASSERGGVTDTQYF
>TRBV9|14|TRBJ1-1|NA|NA
TGTGCCAGCAGGACCGGACAGCCGAACACTGAAGCTTTCTTT
CASRTGQPNTEAFF
>TRBV3-1/TRBV3-2|14|TRBJ2-1|NA|NA
TGTGCCAGCAGCCAACTCCCATTTAGTGGAGGCGGGTTCTTC
CASSQLPFSGGGFF
>TRBV5-1|12|TRBJ2-1|NA|NA
TGCGCCAGCAGCTCCCTCTACCACGATCAGTTCTTC
CASSSLYHDQFF
>TRBV9|14|TRBJ1-1|NA|NA
TGTGCCAGCAGCGTAGAACAGTTGAACACTGAAGCTTTCTTT
CASSVEQLNTEAFF
>TRBV13|15|TRBJ2-1|TRBD1|NA
TGTGCCAGCAGCGACCGGGACAGGGGGCTCAGTGAGCAGTTCTTC
CASSDRDRGLSEQFF
>TRBV5-1|15|TRBJ1-6|NA|NA
TGCGCCAGCACCCGTGACAGCACATATAATTCACCCCTCCACTTT
CASTRDSTYNSPLHF
>TRBV6-2/TRBV6-3|18|TRBJ2-1|TRBD2|NA
TGTGCCAGCAGTTCCCCGTCCGCGGCTAGCGGGATCTACAATGAGCAGTTCTTC
CASSSPSAASGIYNEQFF
>TRBV7-2|16|TRBJ2-7|NA|NA
TGTGCCAGCAGCTTAGGATTAAGCGGGCCTACTCGCGAGCAGTACTTC
CASSLGLSGPTREQYF
>TRBV7-8|15|TRBJ2-2|TRBD2|NA
TGTGCCAGCAGCATGACCGGGACTAGCCACAGGGAGCTGTTTTTT
CASSMTGTSHRELFF
>TRBV5-6|15|TRBJ2-7|TRBD1|once
TGTGCCAGCAGCTTCCGGGACAGGGGGGCGATCGCCCCGTACTTC
CASSFRDRGAIAPYF
>TRBV4-1|13|TRBJ1-4|NA|NA
TGCGCCAGCAGAAGGAGACTTAATGAAAAACTGTTTTTT
CASRRRLNEKLFF
>TRBV6-1|16|TRBJ2-1|NA|NA
TGTGCCAGCAGTAAAGGACAGTTTAGCTCCTACAATGAGCAGTTCTTC
CASSKGQFSSYNEQFF
>TRBV27|14|TRBJ1-1|TRBD1|NA
TGTGCCAGCATTTTGTTACAGGGGGCGAGTGAAGCTTTCTTT
CASILLQGASEAFF
>TRBV3-1/TRBV3-2|15|TRBJ2-1|TRBD1|NA
TGTGCCAGCAGCCAAGTCCCCACACAGGGGGGTGAGCAGTTCTTC
CASSQVPTQGGEQFF